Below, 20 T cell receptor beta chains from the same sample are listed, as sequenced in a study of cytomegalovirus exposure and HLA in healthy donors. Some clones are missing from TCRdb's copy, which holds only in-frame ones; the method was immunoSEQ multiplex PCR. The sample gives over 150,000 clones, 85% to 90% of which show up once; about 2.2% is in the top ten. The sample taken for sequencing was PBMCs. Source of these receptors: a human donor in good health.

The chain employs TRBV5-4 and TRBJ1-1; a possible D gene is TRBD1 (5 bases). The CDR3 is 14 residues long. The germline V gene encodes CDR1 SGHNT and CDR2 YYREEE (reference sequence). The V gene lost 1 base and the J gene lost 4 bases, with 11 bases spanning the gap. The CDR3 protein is CASSLNLQGTEAFF. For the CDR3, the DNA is TGTGCCAGCAGCTTGAATCTCCAGGGCACTGAAGCTTTCTTT.

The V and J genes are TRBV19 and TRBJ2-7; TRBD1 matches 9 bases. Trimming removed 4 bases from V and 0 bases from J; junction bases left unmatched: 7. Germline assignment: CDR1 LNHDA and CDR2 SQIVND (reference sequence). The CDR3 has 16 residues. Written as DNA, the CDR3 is TGTGCCAGTAGTAAAACCGGGACAGGGAACTCCTACGAGCAGTACTTC. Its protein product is CASSKTGTGNSYEQYF.

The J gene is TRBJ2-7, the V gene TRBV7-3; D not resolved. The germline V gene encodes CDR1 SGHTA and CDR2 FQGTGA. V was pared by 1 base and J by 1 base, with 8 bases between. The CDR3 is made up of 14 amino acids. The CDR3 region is CASSLSAGSYEQYF. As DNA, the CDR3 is TGTGCCAGCAGCTTAAGTGCCGGTTCCTACGAGCAGTACTTC.

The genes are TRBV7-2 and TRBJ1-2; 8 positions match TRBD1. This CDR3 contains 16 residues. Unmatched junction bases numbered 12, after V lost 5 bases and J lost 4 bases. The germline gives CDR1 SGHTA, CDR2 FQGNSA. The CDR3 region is CASSPLISGGSYGYTF. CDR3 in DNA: TGTGCCAGCAGCCCTTTAATCTCAGGGGGCAGCTATGGCTACACCTTC. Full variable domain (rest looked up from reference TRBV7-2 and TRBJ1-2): GAGVSQSPSNKVTEKGKDVELRCDPISGHTALYWYRQSLGQGLEFLIYFQGNSAPDKSGLPSDRFSAERTGGSVSTLTIQRTQQEDSAVYLCASSPLISGGSYGYTFGSGTRLTVV.

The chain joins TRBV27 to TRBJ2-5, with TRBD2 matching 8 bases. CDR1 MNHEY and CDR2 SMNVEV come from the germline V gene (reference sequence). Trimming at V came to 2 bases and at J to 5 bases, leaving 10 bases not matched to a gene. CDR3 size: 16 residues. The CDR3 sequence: CASSLNPGRARETQYF. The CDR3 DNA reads TGTGCCAGCAGTTTAAACCCCGGGAGGGCCCGGGAGACCCAGTACTTC.

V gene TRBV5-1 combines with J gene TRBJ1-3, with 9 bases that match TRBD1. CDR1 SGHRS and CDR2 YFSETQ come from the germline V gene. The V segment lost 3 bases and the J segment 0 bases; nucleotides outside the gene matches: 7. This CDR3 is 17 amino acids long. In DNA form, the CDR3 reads TGCGCCAGCAGCTGGGAGGGGACAGGGAGCTCTGGAAACACCATATATTTT. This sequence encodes CASSWEGTGSSGNTIYF.

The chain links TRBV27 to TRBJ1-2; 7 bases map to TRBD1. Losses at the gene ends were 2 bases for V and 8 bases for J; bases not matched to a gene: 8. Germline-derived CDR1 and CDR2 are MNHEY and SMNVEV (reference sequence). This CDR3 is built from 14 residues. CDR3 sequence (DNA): TGTGCCAGCAGTTTAGTTCCAGGGGGGATCGGCTACACCTTC. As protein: CASSLVPGGIGYTF.

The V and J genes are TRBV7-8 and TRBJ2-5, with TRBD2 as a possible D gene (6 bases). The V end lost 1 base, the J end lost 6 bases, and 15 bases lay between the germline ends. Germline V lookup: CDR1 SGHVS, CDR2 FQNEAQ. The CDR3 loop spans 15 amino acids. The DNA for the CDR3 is TGTGCCAGCAGCTTAGGGACGGAGGGGCGGAAGACCCAGTACTTC. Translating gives CASSLGTEGRKTQYF.

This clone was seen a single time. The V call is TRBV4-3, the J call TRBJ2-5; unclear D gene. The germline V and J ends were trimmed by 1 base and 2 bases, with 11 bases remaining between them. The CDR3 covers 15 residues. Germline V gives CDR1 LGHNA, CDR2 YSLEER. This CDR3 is CASSQGLGYQETQYF. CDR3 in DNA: TGCGCCAGCAGCCAAGGTCTGGGCTATCAAGAGACCCAGTACTTC.

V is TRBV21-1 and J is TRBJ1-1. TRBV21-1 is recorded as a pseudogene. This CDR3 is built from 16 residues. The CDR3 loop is CASSPPTGGQHTEAFF. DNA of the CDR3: TGTGCCAGCAGCCCACCGACCGGGGGGCAGCACACTGAAGCTTTCTTT.

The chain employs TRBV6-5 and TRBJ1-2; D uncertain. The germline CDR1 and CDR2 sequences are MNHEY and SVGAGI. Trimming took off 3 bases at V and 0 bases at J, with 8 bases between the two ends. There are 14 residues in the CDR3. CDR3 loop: CASSYFPANYGYTF. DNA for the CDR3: TGTGCCAGCAGTTATTTTCCCGCTAACTATGGCTACACCTTC.

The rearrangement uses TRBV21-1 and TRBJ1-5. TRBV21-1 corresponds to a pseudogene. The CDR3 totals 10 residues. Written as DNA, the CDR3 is TGTGCCAGCATAAATCAGCCCCAGCATTTT. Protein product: CASINQPQHF.

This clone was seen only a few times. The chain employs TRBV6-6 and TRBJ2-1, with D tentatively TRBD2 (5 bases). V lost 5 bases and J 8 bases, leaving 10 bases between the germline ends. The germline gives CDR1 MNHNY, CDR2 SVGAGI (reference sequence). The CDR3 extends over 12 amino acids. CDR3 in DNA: TGTGCCAGCAGTCCAGGCGGGCATGAGCAGTTCTTC. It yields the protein CASSPGGHEQFF.

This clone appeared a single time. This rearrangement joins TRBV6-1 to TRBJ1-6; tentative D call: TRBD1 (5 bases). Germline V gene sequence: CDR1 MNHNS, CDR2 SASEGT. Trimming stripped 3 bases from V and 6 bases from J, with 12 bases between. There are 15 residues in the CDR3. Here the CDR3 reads CASSESRVRNSPLHF. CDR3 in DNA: TGTGCCAGCAGTGAGTCCAGGGTGCGTAATTCACCCCTCCACTTT.

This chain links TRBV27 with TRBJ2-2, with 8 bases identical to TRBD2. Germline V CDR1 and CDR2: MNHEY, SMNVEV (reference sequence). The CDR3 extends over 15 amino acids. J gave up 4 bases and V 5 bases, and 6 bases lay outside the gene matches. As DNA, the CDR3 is TGTGCCAGCAGTGGCGGGGGGCGGGGCACCGGGGAGCTGTTTTTT. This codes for CASSGGGRGTGELFF.

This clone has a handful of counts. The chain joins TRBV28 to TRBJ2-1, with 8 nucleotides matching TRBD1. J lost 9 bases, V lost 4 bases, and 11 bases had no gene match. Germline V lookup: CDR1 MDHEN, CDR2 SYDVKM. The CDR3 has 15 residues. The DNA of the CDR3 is TGTGCCAGCAGTTCCCAATCGGACAGGGAATTTGAGCAGTTCTTC. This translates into CASSSQSDREFEQFF.

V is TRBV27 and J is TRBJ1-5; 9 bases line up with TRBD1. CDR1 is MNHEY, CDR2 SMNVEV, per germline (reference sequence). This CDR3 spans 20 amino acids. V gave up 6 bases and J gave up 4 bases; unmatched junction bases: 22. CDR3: CASSPGQGQKKGQKNQPQHF. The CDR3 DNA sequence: TGTGCCAGCAGCCCGGGACAGGGACAAAAAAAGGGGCAAAAGAATCAGCCCCAGCATTTT.

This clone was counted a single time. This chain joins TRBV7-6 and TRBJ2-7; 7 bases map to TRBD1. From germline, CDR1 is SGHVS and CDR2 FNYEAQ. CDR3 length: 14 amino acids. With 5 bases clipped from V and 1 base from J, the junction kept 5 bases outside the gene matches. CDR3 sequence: CASSPRQGSYEQYF. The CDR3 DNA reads TGTGCCAGCAGCCCGCGACAGGGATCCTACGAGCAGTACTTC.

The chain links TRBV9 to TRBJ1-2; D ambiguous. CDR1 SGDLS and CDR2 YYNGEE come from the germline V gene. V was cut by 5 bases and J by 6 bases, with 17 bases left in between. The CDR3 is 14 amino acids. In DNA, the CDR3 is TGTGCCAGCAGAGCCACCGGGATTTCTCATGGCTACACCTTC. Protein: CASRATGISHGYTF. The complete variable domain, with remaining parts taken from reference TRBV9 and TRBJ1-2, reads DSGVTQTPKHLITATGQRVTLRCSPRSGDLSVYWYQQSLDQGLQFLIQYYNGEERAKGNILERFSAQQFPDLHSELNLSSLELGDSALYFCASRATGISHGYTFGSGTRLTVV.

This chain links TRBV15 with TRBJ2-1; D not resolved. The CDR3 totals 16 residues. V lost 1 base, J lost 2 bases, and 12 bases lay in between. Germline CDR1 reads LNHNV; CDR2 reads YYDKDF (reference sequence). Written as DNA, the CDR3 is TGTGCCACCAGCAGAGGTCTAGGCGGAACCTACAATGAGCAGTTCTTC. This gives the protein CATSRGLGGTYNEQFF.